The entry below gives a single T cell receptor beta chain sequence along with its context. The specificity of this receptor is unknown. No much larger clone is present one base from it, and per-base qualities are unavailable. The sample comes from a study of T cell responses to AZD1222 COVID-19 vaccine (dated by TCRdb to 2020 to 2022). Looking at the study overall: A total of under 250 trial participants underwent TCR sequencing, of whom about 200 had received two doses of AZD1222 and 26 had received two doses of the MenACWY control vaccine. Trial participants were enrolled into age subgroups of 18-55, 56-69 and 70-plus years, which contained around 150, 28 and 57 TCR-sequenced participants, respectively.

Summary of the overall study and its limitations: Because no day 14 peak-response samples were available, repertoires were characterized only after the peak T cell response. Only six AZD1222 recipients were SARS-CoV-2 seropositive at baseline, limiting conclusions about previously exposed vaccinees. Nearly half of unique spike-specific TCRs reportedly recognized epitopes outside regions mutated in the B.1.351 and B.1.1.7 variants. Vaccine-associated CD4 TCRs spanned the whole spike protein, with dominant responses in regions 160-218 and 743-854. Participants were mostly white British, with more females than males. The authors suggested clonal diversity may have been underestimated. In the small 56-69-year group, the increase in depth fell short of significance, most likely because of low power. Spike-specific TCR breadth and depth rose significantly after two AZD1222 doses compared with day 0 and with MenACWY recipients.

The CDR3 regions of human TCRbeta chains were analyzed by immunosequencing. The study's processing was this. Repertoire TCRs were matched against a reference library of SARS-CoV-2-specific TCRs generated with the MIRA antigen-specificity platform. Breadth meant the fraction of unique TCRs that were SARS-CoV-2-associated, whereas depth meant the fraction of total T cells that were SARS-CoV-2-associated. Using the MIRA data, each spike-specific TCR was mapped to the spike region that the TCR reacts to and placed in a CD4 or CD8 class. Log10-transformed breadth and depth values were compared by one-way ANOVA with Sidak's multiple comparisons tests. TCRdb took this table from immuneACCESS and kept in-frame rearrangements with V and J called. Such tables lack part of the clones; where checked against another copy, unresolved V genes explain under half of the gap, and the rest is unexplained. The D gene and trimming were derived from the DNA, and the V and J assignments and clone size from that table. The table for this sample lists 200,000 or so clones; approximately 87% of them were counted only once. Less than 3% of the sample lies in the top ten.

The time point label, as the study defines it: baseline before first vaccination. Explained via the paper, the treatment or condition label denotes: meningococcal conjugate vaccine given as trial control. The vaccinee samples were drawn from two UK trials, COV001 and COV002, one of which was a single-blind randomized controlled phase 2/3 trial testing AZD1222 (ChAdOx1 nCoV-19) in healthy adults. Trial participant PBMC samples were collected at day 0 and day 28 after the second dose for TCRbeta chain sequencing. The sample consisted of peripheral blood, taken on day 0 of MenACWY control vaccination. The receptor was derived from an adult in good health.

The CDR3 sequence is CASSLRAAGPVETQYF. The DNA reads TGCGCCAGCAGCTTGAGGGCCGCGGGTCCGGTCGAGACCCAGTACTTC. The chain is encoded by TRBV5-1 joined to TRBJ2-5; D gene: possibly TRBD2, on 5 matching bases. V is clipped by 1 base and J by 5 bases, and the sequence between their germline boundaries is 18 bases long. From its cysteine to its phenylalanine, the CDR3 spans 16 amino acids. Just CDR3 DNA is preserved here, 48 bases in frame from base 1. The germline V gene provides CDR1 SGHRS and CDR2 YFSETQ.